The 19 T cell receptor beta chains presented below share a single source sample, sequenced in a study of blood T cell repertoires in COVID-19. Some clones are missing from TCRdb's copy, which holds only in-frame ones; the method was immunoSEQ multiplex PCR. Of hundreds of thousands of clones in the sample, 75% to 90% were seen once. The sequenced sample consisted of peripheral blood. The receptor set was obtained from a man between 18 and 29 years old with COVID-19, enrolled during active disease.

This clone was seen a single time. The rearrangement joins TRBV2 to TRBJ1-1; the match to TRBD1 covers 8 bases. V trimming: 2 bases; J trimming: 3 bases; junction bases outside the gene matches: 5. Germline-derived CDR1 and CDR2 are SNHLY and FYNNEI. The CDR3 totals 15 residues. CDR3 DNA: TGTGCCAGCAGTGAACAAGGACAGGGCCACACTGAAGCTTTCTTT. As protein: CASSEQGQGHTEAFF.

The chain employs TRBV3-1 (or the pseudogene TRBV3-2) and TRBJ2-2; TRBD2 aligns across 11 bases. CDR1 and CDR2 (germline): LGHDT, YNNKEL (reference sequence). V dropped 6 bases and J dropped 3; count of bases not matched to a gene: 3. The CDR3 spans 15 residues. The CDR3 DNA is TGTGCCAGCAGACTAGCGGGGGCGGACACCGGGGAGCTGTTTTTT. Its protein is CASRLAGADTGELFF.

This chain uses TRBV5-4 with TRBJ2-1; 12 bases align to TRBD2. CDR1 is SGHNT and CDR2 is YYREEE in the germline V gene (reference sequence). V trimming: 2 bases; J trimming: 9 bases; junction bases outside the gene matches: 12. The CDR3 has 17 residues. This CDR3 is CASSLSGTSGRACEQFF. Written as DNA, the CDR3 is TGTGCCAGCAGCTTAAGTGGGACTAGCGGGCGTGCATGTGAGCAGTTCTTC.

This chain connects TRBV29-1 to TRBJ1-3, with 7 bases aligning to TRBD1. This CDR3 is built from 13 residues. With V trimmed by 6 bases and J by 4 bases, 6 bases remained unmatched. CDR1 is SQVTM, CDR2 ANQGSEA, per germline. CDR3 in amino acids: CSVTTGQGNTIYF. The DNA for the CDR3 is TGCAGCGTGACGACAGGGCAAGGAAACACCATATATTTT.

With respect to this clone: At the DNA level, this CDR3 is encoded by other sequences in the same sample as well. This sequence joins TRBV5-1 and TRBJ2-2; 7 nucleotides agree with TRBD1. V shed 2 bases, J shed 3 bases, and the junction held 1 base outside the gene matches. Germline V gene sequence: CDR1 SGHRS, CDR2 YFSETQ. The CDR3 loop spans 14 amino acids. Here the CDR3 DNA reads TGCGCCAGCAGCTTAACAGGGGACACCGGGGAGCTGTTTTTT. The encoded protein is CASSLTGDTGELFF.

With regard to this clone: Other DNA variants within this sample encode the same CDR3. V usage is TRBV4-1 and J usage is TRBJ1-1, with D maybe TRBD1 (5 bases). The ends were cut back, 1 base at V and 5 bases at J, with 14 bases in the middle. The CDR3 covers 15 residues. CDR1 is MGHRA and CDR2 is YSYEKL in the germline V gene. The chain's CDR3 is CASSQGGGAGTEAFF. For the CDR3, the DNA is TGCGCCAGCAGCCAAGGGGGAGGGGCGGGAACTGAAGCTTTCTTT.

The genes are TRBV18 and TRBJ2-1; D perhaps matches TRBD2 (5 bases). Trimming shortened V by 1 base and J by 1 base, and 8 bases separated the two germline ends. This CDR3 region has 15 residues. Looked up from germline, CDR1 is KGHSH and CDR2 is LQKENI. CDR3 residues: CASSPRPGSYNEQFF. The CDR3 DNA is TGTGCCAGCTCACCACGTCCGGGATCCTACAATGAGCAGTTCTTC.

This CDR3 reads CASRSTGFGYTF. As DNA, the CDR3 is TGTGCCAGCAGATCGACAGGGTTTGGCTACACCTTC. The J gene is TRBJ1-2, the V gene TRBV12-3 or TRBV12-4, with TRBD1 identical over 7 bases. V was pared by 6 bases and J by 7 bases, with 5 bases of the junction left unmatched. The CDR3 covers 12 residues.

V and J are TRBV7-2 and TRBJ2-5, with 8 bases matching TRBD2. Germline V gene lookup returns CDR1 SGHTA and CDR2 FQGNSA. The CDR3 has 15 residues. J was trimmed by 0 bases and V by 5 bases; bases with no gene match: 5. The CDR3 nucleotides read TGTGCCAGCAGCGCGGGGGGCTTGTACCAAGAGACCCAGTACTTC. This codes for CASSAGGLYQETQYF.

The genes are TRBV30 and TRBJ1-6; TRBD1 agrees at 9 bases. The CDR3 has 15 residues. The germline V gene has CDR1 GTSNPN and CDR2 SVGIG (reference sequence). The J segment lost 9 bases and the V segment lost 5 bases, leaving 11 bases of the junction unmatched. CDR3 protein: CAWAPVGQGVSPLHF. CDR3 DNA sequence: TGTGCCTGGGCGCCGGTGGGACAGGGTGTTTCACCCCTCCACTTT.

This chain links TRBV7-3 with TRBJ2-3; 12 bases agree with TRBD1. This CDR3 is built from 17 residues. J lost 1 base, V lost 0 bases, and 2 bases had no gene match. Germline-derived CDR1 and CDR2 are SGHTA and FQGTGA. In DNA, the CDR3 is TGTGCCAGCAGCTTAACGGGGACAGGGGGCGGCACAGATACGCAGTATTTT. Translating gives CASSLTGTGGGTDTQYF. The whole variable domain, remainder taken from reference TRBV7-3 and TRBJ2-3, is GAGVSQTPSNKVTEKGKYVELRCDPISGHTALYWYRQSLGQGPEFLIYFQGTGAADDSGLPNDRFFAVRPEGSVSTLKIQRTERGDSAVYLCASSLTGTGGGTDTQYFGPGTRLTVL.

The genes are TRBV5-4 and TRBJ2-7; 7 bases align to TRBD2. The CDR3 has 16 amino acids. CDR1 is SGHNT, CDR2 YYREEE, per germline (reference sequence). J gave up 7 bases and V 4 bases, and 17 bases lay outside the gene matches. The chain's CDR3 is CASSPPPPGGTGEQYF. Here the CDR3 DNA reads TGTGCCAGCAGCCCTCCACCCCCCGGGGGGACTGGAGAGCAGTACTTC.

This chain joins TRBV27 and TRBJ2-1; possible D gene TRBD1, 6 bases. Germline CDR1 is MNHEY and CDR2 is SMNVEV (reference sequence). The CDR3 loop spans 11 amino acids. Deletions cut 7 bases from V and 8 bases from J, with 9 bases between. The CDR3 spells CASNRGYEQFF. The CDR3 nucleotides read TGTGCCAGCAATAGGGGGTATGAGCAGTTCTTC.

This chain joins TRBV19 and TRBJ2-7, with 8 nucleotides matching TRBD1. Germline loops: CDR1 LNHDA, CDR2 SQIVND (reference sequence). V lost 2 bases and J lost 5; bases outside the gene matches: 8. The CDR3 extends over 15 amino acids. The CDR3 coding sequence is TGTGCCAGTAGTATATCTAGGACAGGGAACGACGAGCAGTACTTC. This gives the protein CASSISRTGNDEQYF.

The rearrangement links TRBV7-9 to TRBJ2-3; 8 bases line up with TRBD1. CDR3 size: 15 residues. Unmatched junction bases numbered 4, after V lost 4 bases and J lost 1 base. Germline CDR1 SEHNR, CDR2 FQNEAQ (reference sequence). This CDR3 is CASSSDRGRTDTQYF. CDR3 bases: TGTGCCAGCAGCTCAGACAGGGGACGCACAGATACGCAGTATTTT.

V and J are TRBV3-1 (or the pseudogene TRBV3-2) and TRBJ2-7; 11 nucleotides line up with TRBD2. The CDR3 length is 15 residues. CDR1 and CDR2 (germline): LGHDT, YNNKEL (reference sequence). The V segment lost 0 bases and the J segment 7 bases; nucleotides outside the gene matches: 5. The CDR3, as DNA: TGTGCCAGCAGCCAAGACGCTAGCGGGGGGCGGGAGCAGTACTTC. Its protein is CASSQDASGGREQYF.

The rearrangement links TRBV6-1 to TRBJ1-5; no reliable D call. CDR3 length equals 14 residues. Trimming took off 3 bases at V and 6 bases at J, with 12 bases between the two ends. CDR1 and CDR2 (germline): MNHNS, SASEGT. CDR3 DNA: TGTGCCAGCAGTGAGGAGTACTTGCGTCAGCCCCAGCATTTT. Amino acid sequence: CASSEEYLRQPQHF.

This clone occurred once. DNA for the CDR3: TGTGCCAGCAGCTCTTCGGGGAGGGTAGCCAAAAACATTCAGTACTTC. This sequence encodes CASSSSGRVAKNIQYF. The chain has TRBV7-8 and TRBJ2-4, with 7 positions matching TRBD2. The CDR3 loop spans 16 amino acids. The J segment lost 0 bases and the V segment lost 4 bases, leaving 6 bases of the junction unmatched. Germline CDR1 is SGHVS and CDR2 is FQNEAQ.

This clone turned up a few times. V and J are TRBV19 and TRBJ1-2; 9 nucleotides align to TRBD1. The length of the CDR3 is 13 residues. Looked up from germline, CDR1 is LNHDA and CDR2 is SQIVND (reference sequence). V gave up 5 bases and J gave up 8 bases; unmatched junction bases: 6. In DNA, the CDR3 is TGTGCCAGTAGTCGATGGGACAGGGACGGCTACACCTTC. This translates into CASSRWDRDGYTF.